Reported below is one T cell receptor beta chain. It lacks a known antigen. It has no much larger one-base neighbor in the sample; base qualities were not kept. TCRbeta CDR3 regions were amplified from genomic DNA using the immunoSEQ Assay, a bias-controlled multiplex PCR. As for the original processing: Within the assay, amplification of reference gene primers was used to estimate how many nucleated cells each sample contained. To quantify the absolute abundance of each unique TCRbeta CDR3 rearrangement, sequence reads were collapsed and filtered. For each sample, productive Simpson clonality was calculated as the square root of Simpson's diversity index over productive rearrangements. TCRdb limited this immuneACCESS table to in-frame rearrangements with V and J called. A share of clones is missing; checked studies link under half to unresolved V genes, and the rest is unexplained. That table is the source of V, J and clone size, and D and trimming were worked out from the DNA. The sample data list roughly 200,000 clones, and about nine tenths of these were observed just once. Jointly, the top ten make up 7% to 7.5% of the sample.

Participants in the prospective study were enrolled through a virtual design, were aged about 18 to 89 years, and lived in 24 United States geographic areas. Cohort assignment in the prospective study relied on participant-reported clinical history from a screening survey and a study questionnaire. In the prospective study, whole blood, serum and a nasopharyngeal or oropharyngeal swab were collected from each participant by mobile phlebotomists. Over a 2-month period, participants in the prospective study had the option of providing additional blood draws and questionnaires. Blood samples from the prospective study were shipped frozen or at room temperature prior to DNA extraction. The entry originates in a study of blood T cell repertoires in COVID-19 (dated by TCRdb to 2018 to 2020). Study-level background: Recovered participants in ImmuneRACE Cohort 3 were defined as having two consecutive negative NP/OP PCR tests, clearance from a healthcare professional, or resolution of symptoms. Samples covering the acute and convalescent phases of COVID-19 were provided by collaborators in the United States, Italy and Spain. The samples were drawn from the first 160 participants of the ongoing ImmuneRACE study and from more than 1,000 subjects provided by 6 global collaborators. HLA class I and class II types, where available, came from metadata supplied by the sample provider rather than from assay-based typing. The prospective study material was composed of cDNA or gDNA derived from T cells, B-cell-depleted T cells, or PBMCs. The sample metadata nearly always contained a de-identified subject ID, COVID-19 status, age in years and sex. The repertoires were made available in a free public database intended to serve as a resource for research on the immune response to SARS-CoV-2. Deeply sampled blood TCRbeta repertoires from subjects exposed to, actively infected with, or recovered from COVID-19 were included in the dataset.

V sheds 4 bases and J sheds 9 bases, leaving 27 bases between their ends. The CDR3 measures 17 amino acids from cysteine to phenylalanine. The entry retains the CDR3 DNA only, 51 bases that are in frame from base 1. CDR1 is given as MDHEN and CDR2 as SYDVKM, both from the germline V gene. General study outcomes and caveats: How much clinical and demographic metadata was included differed by source and by participant, and the metadata was provided uncurated.

The sample was PBMCs or T cells enriched from blood (not recorded which). The TCR was taken from a man aged 25 to 45 in a cohort exposed to, infected with or recovered from COVID-19 (not recorded which). This receptor chain uses TRBV28 and TRBJ1-2; TRBD1 is possibly the D segment (5 matching bases). The DNA is as follows: TGTGCCAGCAGTTCAAACTGGGACGGTCAGGGACTTTATCGCTACACCTTC. Its protein product is CASSSNWDGQGLYRYTF.